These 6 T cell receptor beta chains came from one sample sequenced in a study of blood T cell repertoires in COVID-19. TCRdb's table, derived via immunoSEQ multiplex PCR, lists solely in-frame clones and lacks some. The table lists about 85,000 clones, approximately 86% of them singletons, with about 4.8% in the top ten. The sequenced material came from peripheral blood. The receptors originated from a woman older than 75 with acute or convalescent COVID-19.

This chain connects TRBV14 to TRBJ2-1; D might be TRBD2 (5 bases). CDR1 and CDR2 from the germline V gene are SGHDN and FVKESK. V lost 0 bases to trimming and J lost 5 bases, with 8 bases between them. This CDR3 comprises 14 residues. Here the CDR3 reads CASSQDRGNNEQFF. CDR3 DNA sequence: TGTGCCAGCAGCCAAGATCGGGGAAACAATGAGCAGTTCTTC.

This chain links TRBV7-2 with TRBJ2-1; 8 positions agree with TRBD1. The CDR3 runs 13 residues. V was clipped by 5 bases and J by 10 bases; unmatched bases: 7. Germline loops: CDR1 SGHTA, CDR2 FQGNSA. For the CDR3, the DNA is TGTGCCAGCAGCCCCTGGACAGGGTTCGAGCAGTTCTTC. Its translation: CASSPWTGFEQFF.

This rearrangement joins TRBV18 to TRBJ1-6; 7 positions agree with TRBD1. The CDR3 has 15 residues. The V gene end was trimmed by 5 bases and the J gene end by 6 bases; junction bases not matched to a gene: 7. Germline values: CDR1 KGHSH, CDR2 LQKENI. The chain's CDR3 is CASSTATGSNSPLHF. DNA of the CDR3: TGTGCCAGCTCAACCGCGACAGGGAGTAATTCACCCCTCCACTTT.

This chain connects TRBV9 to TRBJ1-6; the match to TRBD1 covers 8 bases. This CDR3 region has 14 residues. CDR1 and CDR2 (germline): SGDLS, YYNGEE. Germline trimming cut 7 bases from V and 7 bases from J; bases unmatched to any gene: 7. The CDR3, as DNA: TGTGCCAGCTCCGCGACAGGGGAGAATTCACCCCTCCACTTT. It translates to CASSATGENSPLHF.

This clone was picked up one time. This CDR3 reads CASSLDADRGTTEAFF. The CDR3 DNA reads as TGCGCCAGCAGCTTGGACGCGGACAGGGGAACCACTGAAGCTTTCTTT. The chain joins TRBV5-1 to TRBJ1-1, with 9 nucleotides matching TRBD1. With V trimmed by 0 bases and J by 4 bases, 7 bases remained unmatched. In germline, CDR1 is SGHRS, CDR2 YFSETQ. The CDR3 has 16 residues.

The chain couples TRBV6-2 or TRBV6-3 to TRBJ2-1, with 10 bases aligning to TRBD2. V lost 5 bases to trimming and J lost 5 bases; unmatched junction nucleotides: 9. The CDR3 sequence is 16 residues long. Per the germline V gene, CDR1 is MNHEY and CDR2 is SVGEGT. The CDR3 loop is CASSGRSGGANNEQFF. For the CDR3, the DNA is TGTGCCAGCAGTGGCCGGAGCGGGGGGGCCAACAATGAGCAGTTCTTC.